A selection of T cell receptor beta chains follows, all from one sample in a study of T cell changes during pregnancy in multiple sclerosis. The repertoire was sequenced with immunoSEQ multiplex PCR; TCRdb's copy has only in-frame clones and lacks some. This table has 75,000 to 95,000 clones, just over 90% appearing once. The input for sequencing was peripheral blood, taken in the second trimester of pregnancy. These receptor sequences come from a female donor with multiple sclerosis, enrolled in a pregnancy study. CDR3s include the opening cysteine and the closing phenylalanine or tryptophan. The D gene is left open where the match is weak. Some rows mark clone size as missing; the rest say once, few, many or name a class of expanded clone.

CDR3aa: CASRPTPQGARNSPLHF; CDR3nt: TGTGCCAGTAGACCTACCCCCCAGGGGGCCCGTAATTCACCCCTCCACTTT; len: 17; v_gene: TRBV19; abundance: NA; d_gene: TRBD1; j_gene: TRBJ1-6
CDR3aa: CASSFGGTIGELFF; CDR3nt: TGTGCCAGCAGCTTCGGGGGGACCATCGGGGAGCTGTTTTTT; len: 14; v_gene: TRBV7-9; abundance: NA; d_gene: TRBD2; j_gene: TRBJ2-2
CDR3aa: CASYYAGAEGNEQFF; CDR3nt: TGTGCCAGTTACTACGCGGGAGCCGAAGGCAATGAGCAGTTCTTC; len: 15; v_gene: TRBV6-5; abundance: NA; d_gene: TRBD2; j_gene: TRBJ2-1
CDR3aa: CASSGLAGKSSYEQYF; CDR3nt: TGTGCCAGCAGTGGGCTAGCGGGGAAAAGCTCCTACGAGCAGTACTTC; len: 16; v_gene: TRBV2; abundance: NA; d_gene: TRBD2; j_gene: TRBJ2-7
CDR3aa: CASSYLTGGAYEQYF; CDR3nt: TGTGCCAGCAGTTACCTGACAGGGGGGGCCTACGAGCAGTACTTC; len: 15; v_gene: TRBV6-5; abundance: NA; d_gene: TRBD1; j_gene: TRBJ2-7
CDR3aa: CASSPRQGLVYGYTF; CDR3nt: TGTGCCAGCAGTCCCCGACAGGGGTTGGTCTATGGCTACACCTTC; len: 15; v_gene: TRBV27; abundance: NA; d_gene: TRBD1; j_gene: TRBJ1-2
CDR3aa: CASRWDRGAGELFF; CDR3nt: TGTGCCAGCAGATGGGACAGGGGTGCCGGGGAGCTGTTTTTT; len: 14; v_gene: TRBV28; abundance: NA; d_gene: TRBD1; j_gene: TRBJ2-2
CDR3aa: CASSPIFSSEDPYEQYF; CDR3nt: TGTGCCAGCAGCCCGATATTTTCCTCCGAGGATCCCTACGAGCAGTACTTC; len: 17; v_gene: TRBV7-9; abundance: once; d_gene: NA; j_gene: TRBJ2-7
CDR3aa: CASTAGGGVQETQYF; CDR3nt: TGTGCCAGTACGGCCGGTGGGGGGGTCCAAGAGACCCAGTACTTC; len: 15; v_gene: TRBV19; abundance: NA; d_gene: TRBD2; j_gene: TRBJ2-5
CDR3aa: CASSIDLSGRANQPQHF; CDR3nt: TGTGCCAGTAGTATAGATCTTTCTGGGCGGGCTAATCAGCCCCAGCATTTT; len: 17; v_gene: TRBV19; abundance: NA; d_gene: NA; j_gene: TRBJ1-5
CDR3aa: CASSLLTRGGVSYGYTF; CDR3nt: TGTGCCAGCAGTTTATTAACACGAGGGGGCGTTAGCTATGGCTACACCTTC; len: 17; v_gene: TRBV27; abundance: NA; d_gene: TRBD1; j_gene: TRBJ1-2
CDR3aa: CASSLTGNTEAFF; CDR3nt: TGTGCCAGCAGCTTAACAGGGAACACTGAAGCTTTCTTT; len: 13; v_gene: TRBV7-9; abundance: NA; d_gene: NA; j_gene: TRBJ1-1
CDR3aa: CASSQDRYQPQHF; CDR3nt: TGTGCCAGCAGCCAAGATCGGTATCAGCCCCAGCATTTT; len: 13; v_gene: TRBV14; abundance: NA; d_gene: NA; j_gene: TRBJ1-5
CDR3aa: CASKSPTGYTF; CDR3nt: TGTGCCAGCAAGAGTCCTACGGGCTACACCTTC; len: 11; v_gene: TRBV25-1; abundance: NA; d_gene: NA; j_gene: TRBJ1-2
CDR3aa: CASSLASGELFF; CDR3nt: TGTGCCAGCAGCTTAGCATCCGGGGAGCTGTTTTTT; len: 12; v_gene: TRBV11-3; abundance: NA; d_gene: NA; j_gene: TRBJ2-2
CDR3aa: CASSAHGDPTNEKLFF; CDR3nt: TGCGCCAGCTCGGCCCACGGAGACCCAACTAATGAAAAACTGTTTTTT; len: 16; v_gene: TRBV5-1; abundance: NA; d_gene: NA; j_gene: TRBJ1-4
CDR3aa: CASSTRGGNRREETQYF; CDR3nt: TGTGCCAGCAGCACCCGTGGAGGGAACCGCCGGGAAGAGACCCAGTACTTC; len: 17; v_gene: TRBV7-6; abundance: NA; d_gene: NA; j_gene: TRBJ2-5
CDR3aa: CASSSGDRGPLLDTF; CDR3nt: TGTGCCAGCAGCTCGGGGGACAGGGGCCCCTTGCTTGACACCTTC; len: 15; v_gene: TRBV12-1; abundance: NA; d_gene: NA; j_gene: TRBJ1-2
CDR3aa: CASGASLNSPLHF; CDR3nt: TGTGCCAGCGGGGCCAGCCTGAATTCACCCCTCCACTTT; len: 13; v_gene: TRBV5-8; abundance: NA; d_gene: NA; j_gene: TRBJ1-6
CDR3aa: CASSYDRSNQPQHF; CDR3nt: TGTGCCAGCAGTTACGACAGGTCAAATCAGCCCCAGCATTTT; len: 14; v_gene: TRBV6-5; abundance: NA; d_gene: NA; j_gene: TRBJ1-5
CDR3aa: CASIIQQLAFF; CDR3nt: TGTGCCAGCATAATACAGCAGCTAGCTTTCTTT; len: 11; v_gene: TRBV2; abundance: NA; d_gene: NA; j_gene: TRBJ1-1
CDR3aa: CATVGSTDTQYF; CDR3nt: TGTGCCACAGTCGGGAGCACAGATACGCAGTATTTT; len: 12; v_gene: TRBV10-3; abundance: NA; d_gene: NA; j_gene: TRBJ2-3
CDR3aa: CASSNRDNQPQHF; CDR3nt: TGTGCCAGCAGTAACAGGGATAATCAGCCCCAGCATTTT; len: 13; v_gene: TRBV6-5; abundance: NA; d_gene: NA; j_gene: TRBJ1-5
CDR3aa: CASSPWTGGGETQYF; CDR3nt: TGTGCCAGTAGTCCCTGGACAGGGGGCGGCGAGACCCAGTACTTC; len: 15; v_gene: TRBV19; abundance: once; d_gene: TRBD1; j_gene: TRBJ2-5
CDR3aa: CASSLRTADTQYF; CDR3nt: TGTGCCAGTAGTCTCCGGACAGCTGATACGCAGTATTTT; len: 13; v_gene: TRBV19; abundance: NA; d_gene: NA; j_gene: TRBJ2-3
CDR3aa: CASSRWRVNTEAFF; CDR3nt: TGTGCCAGCAGCCGCTGGAGGGTGAACACTGAAGCTTTCTTT; len: 14; v_gene: TRBV5-5; abundance: NA; d_gene: NA; j_gene: TRBJ1-1
CDR3aa: CASSAAGRGGNEQFF; CDR3nt: TGTGCCAGCAGCGCGGCGGGACGTGGGGGCAATGAGCAGTTCTTC; len: 15; v_gene: TRBV9; abundance: NA; d_gene: NA; j_gene: TRBJ2-1
CDR3aa: CASSVGAHPNEQFF; CDR3nt: TGTGCCAGCAGCGTAGGCGCCCACCCCAATGAGCAGTTCTTC; len: 14; v_gene: TRBV9; abundance: NA; d_gene: NA; j_gene: TRBJ2-1
CDR3aa: CASGTGSKDTDTQYF; CDR3nt: TGTGCCAGCGGGACAGGCTCTAAGGATACAGATACGCAGTATTTT; len: 15; v_gene: TRBV11-2; abundance: NA; d_gene: TRBD1; j_gene: TRBJ2-3
CDR3aa: CASTTTGAATEAFF; CDR3nt: TGTGCCAGCACTACGACAGGGGCGGCCACTGAAGCTTTCTTT; len: 14; v_gene: TRBV28; abundance: NA; d_gene: TRBD1; j_gene: TRBJ1-1
CDR3aa: CAIRPTGVDSNEQFF; CDR3nt: TGTGCCATCAGGCCGACAGGGGTGGATTCCAATGAGCAGTTCTTC; len: 15; v_gene: TRBV10-3; abundance: NA; d_gene: TRBD1; j_gene: TRBJ2-1
CDR3aa: CASSQHTDTQYF; CDR3nt: TGTGCCAGCAGCCAACACACAGATACGCAGTATTTT; len: 12; v_gene: TRBV4-2; abundance: NA; d_gene: NA; j_gene: TRBJ2-3
CDR3aa: CASVLGADIYNSPLHF; CDR3nt: TGTGCCAGCGTACTGGGGGCCGATATCTATAATTCACCCCTCCACTTT; len: 16; v_gene: TRBV5-5; abundance: NA; d_gene: NA; j_gene: TRBJ1-6
CDR3aa: CASSQLSRAKNIQYF; CDR3nt: TGCGCCAGCAGTCAGCTCTCCCGGGCCAAAAACATTCAGTACTTC; len: 15; v_gene: TRBV23-1; abundance: NA; d_gene: NA; j_gene: TRBJ2-4
CDR3aa: CASSLLAGSYEQYF; CDR3nt: TGTGCCAGCAGCTTACTAGCGGGGAGCTACGAGCAGTACTTC; len: 14; v_gene: TRBV7-8; abundance: NA; d_gene: TRBD2; j_gene: TRBJ2-7
CDR3aa: CASSPLGTGRVIGSGANVLTF; CDR3nt: TGTGCCAGCAGCCCCTTAGGGACAGGCCGCGTAATTGGCTCTGGGGCCAACGTCCTGACTTTC; len: 21; v_gene: TRBV7-3; abundance: NA; d_gene: TRBD1; j_gene: TRBJ2-6
CDR3aa: CASSPPRGLEETQYF; CDR3nt: TGTGCCAGCAGCCCCCCGCGGGGACTAGAAGAGACCCAGTACTTC; len: 15; v_gene: TRBV5-5; abundance: NA; d_gene: TRBD2; j_gene: TRBJ2-5
CDR3aa: CASSPNQLRTGVYYGYTF; CDR3nt: TGTGCCAGCTCACCAAACCAACTCCGGACAGGGGTCTACTATGGCTACACCTTC; len: 18; v_gene: TRBV18; abundance: NA; d_gene: TRBD1; j_gene: TRBJ1-2
CDR3aa: CATSRVSGANQPQHF; CDR3nt: TGTGCCACCAGCAGAGTGAGCGGGGCTAACCAGCCCCAGCATTTT; len: 15; v_gene: TRBV15; abundance: once; d_gene: NA; j_gene: TRBJ1-5
CDR3aa: CASSSWTGDSEQYF; CDR3nt: TGTGCCAGCAGCTCCTGGACAGGGGATAGCGAGCAGTACTTC; len: 14; v_gene: TRBV7-6; abundance: NA; d_gene: TRBD1; j_gene: TRBJ2-7
CDR3aa: CASSLLSVAGSYEQYF; CDR3nt: TGTGCCAGCAGCTTGCTTTCGGTAGCGGGTTCCTACGAGCAGTACTTC; len: 16; v_gene: TRBV7-2; abundance: NA; d_gene: TRBD2; j_gene: TRBJ2-7
CDR3aa: CASSLGQNEKLFF; CDR3nt: TGCGCCAGCAGCTTGGGACAGAATGAAAAACTGTTTTTT; len: 13; v_gene: TRBV5-1; abundance: NA; d_gene: NA; j_gene: TRBJ1-4
CDR3aa: CASSEFWIQGNQPQHF; CDR3nt: TGTGCCAGCAGTGAGTTTTGGATACAGGGGAATCAGCCCCAGCATTTT; len: 16; v_gene: TRBV2; abundance: once; d_gene: TRBD1; j_gene: TRBJ1-5
CDR3aa: CASSKGTVTDTQYF; CDR3nt: TGCGCCAGCAGCAAAGGGACAGTGACAGATACGCAGTATTTT; len: 14; v_gene: TRBV5-1; abundance: NA; d_gene: TRBD1; j_gene: TRBJ2-3
CDR3aa: CASSLGSLNQPQHF; CDR3nt: TGTGCCAGCAGCTTAGGCAGTCTCAATCAGCCCCAGCATTTT; len: 14; v_gene: TRBV11-2; abundance: once; d_gene: NA; j_gene: TRBJ1-5
CDR3aa: CAAQDAAQETQYF; CDR3nt: TGTGCCGCACAGGACGCCGCCCAAGAGACCCAGTACTTC; len: 13; v_gene: TRBV10-3; abundance: NA; d_gene: NA; j_gene: TRBJ2-5
CDR3aa: CASSVGTGQGYEQYF; CDR3nt: TGTGCCAGCAGCGTGGGCACGGGACAGGGCTACGAGCAGTACTTC; len: 15; v_gene: TRBV9; abundance: NA; d_gene: TRBD1; j_gene: TRBJ2-7
CDR3aa: CASRPVAGIKNTGELFF; CDR3nt: TGTGCCAGCAGGCCCGTAGCGGGTATCAAGAACACCGGGGAGCTGTTTTTT; len: 17; v_gene: TRBV5-5; abundance: NA; d_gene: TRBD2; j_gene: TRBJ2-2
CDR3aa: CASSSPRGEKLFF; CDR3nt: TGTGCCAGCAGCTCTCCAAGGGGTGAAAAACTGTTTTTT; len: 13; v_gene: TRBV13; abundance: NA; d_gene: NA; j_gene: TRBJ1-4
CDR3aa: CSVPGTELGYTF; CDR3nt: TGCAGCGTCCCCGGGACAGAGCTTGGCTACACCTTC; len: 12; v_gene: TRBV29-1; abundance: once; d_gene: TRBD1; j_gene: TRBJ1-2
CDR3aa: CASSLGQDREFSPLHF; CDR3nt: TGCGCCAGCAGCTTGGGCCAGGACAGGGAATTTTCACCCCTCCACTTT; len: 16; v_gene: TRBV5-1; abundance: NA; d_gene: TRBD1; j_gene: TRBJ1-6
CDR3aa: CASSRSGLYEQYF; CDR3nt: TGTGCTAGCAGTCGTTCAGGACTCTACGAGCAGTACTTC; len: 13; v_gene: TRBV7-7; abundance: NA; d_gene: NA; j_gene: TRBJ2-7
CDR3aa: CASSVGGGRPIETQYF; CDR3nt: TGTGCCAGCAGCGTAGGAGGCGGGAGGCCAATAGAGACCCAGTACTTC; len: 16; v_gene: TRBV9; abundance: NA; d_gene: TRBD2; j_gene: TRBJ2-5
CDR3aa: CASSERGDYTDTQYF; CDR3nt: TGTGCCAGTAGTGAGCGGGGGGACTACACAGATACGCAGTATTTT; len: 15; v_gene: TRBV19; abundance: NA; d_gene: TRBD2; j_gene: TRBJ2-3
CDR3aa: CASSYSWAGGTYEQYF; CDR3nt: TGTGCCAGCAGTTACTCGTGGGCAGGGGGGACCTACGAGCAGTACTTC; len: 16; v_gene: TRBV6-5; abundance: NA; d_gene: NA; j_gene: TRBJ2-7
CDR3aa: CASSDAYEQYF; CDR3nt: TGTGCCAGTAGTGATGCGTATGAGCAGTACTTC; len: 11; v_gene: TRBV19; abundance: few; d_gene: NA; j_gene: TRBJ2-7